What follows are 21 T cell receptor beta chains derived from one specimen sequenced in a study of beta chain features in type 1 diabetes. Study-wide results and limits: Shortening that was moderate but significant affected the TCRB CDR3s of Type 1 diabetes patients in all four CD4+ subsets.

The investigators reverse transcribed all of the isolated RNA, so they sequenced expressed TCRB transcripts. The protocol was immunoSEQ multiplex PCR, while the TCRdb copy is restricted to in-frame clones and leaves out a portion. The table shows around 690,000 clones, with 9.5% to 15% occurring only once. These receptors have no identified antigens. Sequenced: naive CD4+ T cells from blood. The receptors originated from a young man with type 1 diabetes.

This clone was seen only a few times. The V call is TRBV30, the J call TRBJ2-2; possibly TRBD1 for D (6 bases). The CDR3 is 15 residues long. The V gene's germline CDR1 is GTSNPN and CDR2 SVGIG (reference sequence). V gave up 8 bases and J gave up 1 base, with 17 bases separating them. The CDR3 region is CARGPGAVNTGELFF. For the CDR3, the DNA is TGTGCCAGAGGGCCAGGGGCAGTGAACACCGGGGAGCTGTTTTTT.

The chain uses TRBV5-1 and TRBJ1-4; 8 positions agree with TRBD1. The V gene's germline CDR1 is SGHRS and CDR2 YFSETQ. Germline trimming cut 3 bases from V and 7 bases from J; bases unmatched to any gene: 5. The length of the CDR3 is 14 residues. The CDR3 DNA reads as TGCGCCAGCAGCTCGACAGGGACAGGTGAAAAACTGTTTTTT. Encoded protein: CASSSTGTGEKLFF.

The chain employs TRBV13 and TRBJ2-3; no clear D. V gave up 3 bases and J gave up 6 bases, with 4 bases separating them. Looked up from germline, CDR1 is PRHDT and CDR2 is FYEKMQ (reference sequence). The CDR3 sequence is 11 residues long. The DNA of the CDR3 is TGTGCCAGCAGCTTGTGGGATACGCAGTATTTT. Its protein is CASSLWDTQYF.

The CDR3, as DNA: TGTGCCAGCAGCCAAGTAGGAGGGAATGAGCAGTTCTTC. Residues: CASSQVGGNEQFF. The chain links TRBV14 to TRBJ2-1; D possibly corresponds to TRBD2 (6 bases). This CDR3 has 13 residues. Trimming took off 1 base at V and 7 bases at J, with 8 bases between the two ends. In germline, CDR1 is SGHDN, CDR2 FVKESK.

The chain has TRBV6-5 and TRBJ1-2; D might be TRBD1 (5 bases). V lost 5 bases and J 7 bases, leaving 11 bases between the germline ends. Germline V gives CDR1 MNHEY, CDR2 SVGAGI. The length of the CDR3 is 12 residues. The CDR3 spells CASSPGGSGYTF. The CDR3 DNA reads TGTGCCAGCAGTCCTGGGGGGTCTGGCTACACCTTC.

The chain has TRBV25-1 and TRBJ1-2, with D possibly TRBD1 on 6 matching bases. The CDR3 consists of 13 residues. Germline CDR1 MGHDK, CDR2 SYGVNS. Trimming took off 3 bases at V and 6 bases at J, with 11 bases between the two ends. CDR3 nucleotides: TGTGCCAGCAGTGACAGGCGGGGGCATGGCTACACCTTC. It translates to CASSDRRGHGYTF.

The rearrangement joins TRBV20-1 to TRBJ2-5; a weak D match, TRBD1 (5 bases). The CDR3 has 11 amino acids. V lost 8 bases and J 2 bases, leaving 9 bases between the germline ends. Germline assignment: CDR1 DFQATT and CDR2 SNEGSKA (reference sequence). CDR3 protein: CSPGAQETQYF. Here the CDR3 DNA reads TGCAGTCCTGGGGCGCAAGAGACCCAGTACTTC.

This clone was recorded a few times. This rearrangement joins TRBV18 to TRBJ2-7; no reliable D call. The germline CDR1 and CDR2 sequences are KGHSH and LQKENI. There are 14 residues in the CDR3. V was shortened by 0 bases and J by 2 bases, with 8 bases between the two germline ends. CDR3 residues: CASSPPHLAYEQYF. For the CDR3, the DNA is TGTGCCAGCTCACCACCACATCTGGCCTACGAGCAGTACTTC.

This clone was seen more than once but under ten times. The chain links TRBV11-3 to TRBJ1-1; 7 bases align to TRBD1. The CDR3 runs to 18 residues. Germline loops: CDR1 SGHNT, CDR2 YENEEA. The V segment lost 5 bases and the J segment 4 bases; nucleotides outside the gene matches: 19. CDR3 in amino acids: CASSKRVGTDLGGTEAFF. The CDR3 DNA is TGTGCCAGCAGCAAACGAGTCGGGACAGATCTCGGTGGCACTGAAGCTTTCTTT.

The V and J genes are TRBV6-6 and TRBJ1-4; D remains ambiguous. This CDR3 has 12 residues. Germline CDR1 and CDR2: MNHNY and SVGAGI (reference sequence). The V end lost 6 bases, the J end lost 6 bases, and 8 bases lay between the germline ends. In DNA form, the CDR3 reads TGTGCCAGCAGCCCGGGCTATGAAAAACTGTTTTTT. As protein: CASSPGYEKLFF.

The V call is TRBV7-2, the J call TRBJ1-2; D unclear. V lost 5 bases and J lost 8, with 12 bases in between. Germline lookup yields CDR1 SGHTA and CDR2 FQGNSA. There are 12 residues in the CDR3. CDR3: CASSLIRAGYTF. CDR3 nucleotide sequence: TGTGCCAGCAGCCTCATCAGAGCAGGCTACACCTTC.

The chain is built from TRBV10-3 and TRBJ2-7; maybe TRBD2 (5 bases). Per the germline V gene, CDR1 is ENHRY and CDR2 is SYGVKD. V was clipped by 0 bases and J by 1 base, with 13 bases between them. The length of the CDR3 is 16 residues. In nucleotides, the CDR3 is TGTGCCATCAGTGAGTCGAATGTTCCGGGGTCCTACGAGCAGTACTTC. It specifies CAISESNVPGSYEQYF.

The chain uses TRBV5-4 and TRBJ2-3, with a possible D match to TRBD1 (6 bases). This CDR3 has 16 residues. The V gene's germline CDR1 is SGHNT and CDR2 YYREEE (reference sequence). The ends were cut back, 4 bases at V and 4 bases at J, with 19 bases in the middle. The CDR3 is CASSTSPGEVPDTQYF. The CDR3 DNA sequence: TGTGCCAGCAGCACCAGTCCAGGGGAAGTCCCAGATACGCAGTATTTT.

The chain links TRBV7-9 to TRBJ2-5, with unresolved D. This CDR3 is built from 13 residues. Between the trimmed V and J ends, which lost 6 bases and 1 base, there was a span of 9 bases. The germline V gene encodes CDR1 SEHNR and CDR2 FQNEAQ (reference sequence). The CDR3 DNA is TGTGCCAGCAGTTGGATAGCCCAAGAGACCCAGTACTTC. Its protein product is CASSWIAQETQYF.

The chain combines TRBV18 with TRBJ2-7, with a possible D match to TRBD2 (5 bases). CDR3 length: 14 residues. Germline values: CDR1 KGHSH, CDR2 LQKENI. V was trimmed by 3 bases and J by 6 bases, leaving 15 bases between them. As DNA, the CDR3 is TGTGCCAGCTCACCGACGAGTCGCGCGGGCGAGCAGTACTTC. Amino acid sequence: CASSPTSRAGEQYF.

The chain combines TRBV2 with TRBJ2-5; 9 bases map to TRBD1. J gave up 5 bases and V 11 bases, and 9 bases lay outside the gene matches. Germline lookup yields CDR1 SNHLY and CDR2 FYNNEI. The CDR3 covers 13 residues. CDR3 DNA sequence: TGTGCCGGGGGAGGGACAGGGTCGGAGACCCAGTACTTC. Amino acids: CAGGGTGSETQYF. Drawing the rest from reference TRBV2 and TRBJ2-5, the complete variable domain is EPEVTQTPSHQVTQMGQEVILRCVPISNHLYFYWYRQILGQKVEFLVSFYNNEISEKSEIFDDQFSVERPDGSNFTLKIRSTKLEDSAMYFCAGGGTGSETQYFGPGTRLLVL.

This clone was recorded a few times. This chain connects TRBV5-1 to TRBJ1-6; 7 bases are a match to TRBD1. V shed 0 bases, J shed 6 bases, and the junction held 6 bases outside the gene matches. The CDR3 totals 16 residues. CDR1 is SGHRS and CDR2 is YFSETQ in the germline V gene. DNA of the CDR3: TGCGCCAGCAGCTTGGACATGACAGGGATTAATTCACCCCTCCACTTT. Amino acid sequence: CASSLDMTGINSPLHF.

The chain employs TRBV29-1 and TRBJ2-7; 8 bases are shared with TRBD1. J gave up 4 bases and V 6 bases, and 11 bases lay outside the gene matches. Germline V gene sequence: CDR1 SQVTM, CDR2 ANQGSEA. The CDR3 contains 14 residues. The CDR3 bases are TGCAGCGTAATCTGGACAGGGAAAAAATACGAGCAGTACTTC. Translation gives CSVIWTGKKYEQYF.

This clone has only a few counts. CDR3 loop: CASSLAGQGNEKLFF. The CDR3 DNA is TGTGCCAGCAGCCTAGCGGGACAGGGAAATGAAAAACTGTTTTTT. V and J are TRBV9 and TRBJ1-4, with TRBD1 matching over 9 bases. V lost 4 bases, J lost 5 bases, and 6 bases stayed unmatched. The CDR3 has 15 residues. Germline V lookup: CDR1 SGDLS, CDR2 YYNGEE.

This clone turned up a few times. The V call is TRBV7-9, the J call TRBJ2-7, with 8 nucleotides matching TRBD1. Trimming cost V 5 bases and J 2 bases; bases outside gene matches: 2. This CDR3 spans 13 amino acids. In germline, CDR1 is SEHNR, CDR2 FQNEAQ (reference sequence). CDR3 sequence: CASSPRGPYEQYF. The DNA of the CDR3 is TGTGCCAGCAGCCCCAGGGGGCCCTACGAGCAGTACTTC.

This clone was seen a handful of times. This chain uses TRBV5-4 with TRBJ2-1; 9 bases align to TRBD1. V shed 4 bases and J 0 bases; nucleotides not matched to a gene: 2. Germline V gene lookup returns CDR1 SGHNT and CDR2 YYREEE (reference sequence). This CDR3 contains 15 residues. DNA for the CDR3: TGTGCCAGCAGCCAGGGACAGGGCTCCTACAATGAGCAGTTCTTC. Residues: CASSQGQGSYNEQFF. The full variable domain, its missing parts supplied by reference TRBV5-4 and TRBJ2-1, is ETGVTQSPTHLIKTRGQQVTLRCSSQSGHNTVSWYQQALGQGPQFIFQYYREEENGRGNFPPRFSGLQFPNYSSELNVNALELDDSALYLCASSQGQGSYNEQFFGPGTRLTVL.